Presented here are 9 T cell receptor beta chains from one specimen sequenced in a study of CD8+ T cells in alopecia areata. Following extraction, RNA underwent reverse transcription to cDNA, which served as the sequencing template. Some clones are missing from TCRdb's copy, which holds only in-frame ones; the method was immunoSEQ multiplex PCR. The repertoire has some 190,000 clones, around 49% of them found once; the top ten carry 10%. The treatment: oral pan-JAK inhibitor, 5-10 mg twice daily. Source: CD8+ T cells sorted from blood, taken around week 54, from a patient treated with tofacitinib. The receptors stem from a human donor with alopecia areata.

This clone has just a few counts. This rearrangement joins TRBV14 to TRBJ2-1, with D perhaps TRBD1 or TRBD2 (5 bases each). The CDR3 length is 16 residues. The V end was cut by 0 bases, the J end by 4 bases, with 13 bases between. Per germline, CDR1 SGHDN and CDR2 FVKESK. CDR3 residues: CASSQDSGPNYNEQFF. The CDR3 bases are TGTGCCAGCAGCCAAGATTCGGGACCGAATTACAATGAGCAGTTCTTC. Full variable domain (remainder filled in from reference TRBV14 and TRBJ2-1): EAGVTQFPSHSVIEKGQTVTLRCDPISGHDNLYWYRRVMGKEIKFLLHFVKESKQDESGMPNNRFLAERTGGTYSTLKVQPAELEDSGVYFCASSQDSGPNYNEQFFGPGTRLTVL.

The chain uses TRBV5-1 and TRBJ2-1; tentative D call: TRBD1 (6 bases). The germline CDR1 and CDR2 sequences are SGHRS and YFSETQ. This CDR3 spans 15 amino acids. V was shortened by 4 bases and J by 0 bases, with 11 bases between the two germline ends. CDR3 in DNA: TGCGCCAGCAGCGCGCCAGGGGTCTCCTACAATGAGCAGTTCTTC. The encoded protein is CASSAPGVSYNEQFF.

The sample holds one count of this clone. V and J are TRBV7-9 and TRBJ2-4, with 9 bases identical to TRBD1. CDR1 and CDR2 (germline): SEHNR, FQNEAQ (reference sequence). The V segment lost 5 bases and the J segment 0 bases; nucleotides outside the gene matches: 5. This CDR3 has 16 amino acids. CDR3 in amino acids: CASSAGQGRAKNIQYF. Here the CDR3 DNA reads TGTGCCAGCAGCGCTGGACAGGGGAGAGCCAAAAACATTCAGTACTTC.

This clone was seen a single time. This rearrangement joins TRBV30 to TRBJ1-2; D remains unclear. The CDR3 contains 13 residues. CDR1 and CDR2 from the germline V gene are GTSNPN and SVGIG (reference sequence). V dropped 2 bases and J dropped 7 bases, with 14 bases sitting between them. The CDR3 DNA sequence: TGTGCCTGGAGTTTCACTCGGACGGCTGGCTACACCTTC. It specifies CAWSFTRTAGYTF.

In DNA form, the CDR3 reads TGTGCCACCAGCAGAGTCCCAGGGGCTAACTATGGCTACACCTTC. It encodes CATSRVPGANYGYTF. This chain links TRBV15 with TRBJ1-2; a possible D gene is TRBD1 (6 bases). CDR1 and CDR2 from the germline V gene are LNHNV and YYDKDF (reference sequence). V dropped 1 base and J dropped 0 bases, with 9 bases sitting between them. This CDR3 is 15 amino acids long.

V is TRBV29-1 and J is TRBJ2-2; D possibly corresponds to TRBD1 (6 bases). CDR1 is SQVTM and CDR2 is ANQGSEA in the germline V gene. This CDR3 has 15 amino acids. V shed 1 base and J shed 6 bases, with 15 bases lying between them. The CDR3: CSVEAPSKGAGELFF. CDR3 in DNA: TGCAGCGTTGAAGCTCCCTCAAAGGGGGCCGGGGAGCTGTTTTTT.

The rearrangement joins TRBV30 to TRBJ1-6, with 10 bases that match TRBD1. The CDR3 spans 17 residues. J was trimmed by 6 bases and V by 0 bases; bases with no gene match: 8. The germline V gene has CDR1 GTSNPN and CDR2 SVGIG (reference sequence). The CDR3 sequence: CAWSVFPRDRGNSPLHF. DNA of the CDR3: TGTGCCTGGAGTGTCTTTCCCCGGGACAGGGGTAATTCACCCCTCCACTTT.

The rearrangement links TRBV7-8 to TRBJ1-5, with D possibly being TRBD1 (5 bases). The length of the CDR3 is 19 residues. CDR1 SGHVS and CDR2 FQNEAQ come from the germline V gene. V was shortened by 1 base and J by 5 bases, with 24 bases between the two germline ends. The DNA of the CDR3 is TGTGCCAGCAGCTTAGTGGTCACAATGGGGACGGGGTTACATCAGCCCCAGCATTTT. Amino acid sequence: CASSLVVTMGTGLHQPQHF.

This clone turned up a few times. The J gene is TRBJ2-2, the V gene TRBV29-1; maybe TRBD1 (7 bases). The germline V gene has CDR1 SQVTM and CDR2 ANQGSEA. V was cut by 4 bases and J by 4 bases, with 16 bases left in between. This CDR3 region has 15 residues. The CDR3 sequence is CSVAGGETSTGELFF. In DNA form, the CDR3 reads TGCAGCGTTGCAGGGGGAGAGACTAGCACCGGGGAGCTGTTTTTT.